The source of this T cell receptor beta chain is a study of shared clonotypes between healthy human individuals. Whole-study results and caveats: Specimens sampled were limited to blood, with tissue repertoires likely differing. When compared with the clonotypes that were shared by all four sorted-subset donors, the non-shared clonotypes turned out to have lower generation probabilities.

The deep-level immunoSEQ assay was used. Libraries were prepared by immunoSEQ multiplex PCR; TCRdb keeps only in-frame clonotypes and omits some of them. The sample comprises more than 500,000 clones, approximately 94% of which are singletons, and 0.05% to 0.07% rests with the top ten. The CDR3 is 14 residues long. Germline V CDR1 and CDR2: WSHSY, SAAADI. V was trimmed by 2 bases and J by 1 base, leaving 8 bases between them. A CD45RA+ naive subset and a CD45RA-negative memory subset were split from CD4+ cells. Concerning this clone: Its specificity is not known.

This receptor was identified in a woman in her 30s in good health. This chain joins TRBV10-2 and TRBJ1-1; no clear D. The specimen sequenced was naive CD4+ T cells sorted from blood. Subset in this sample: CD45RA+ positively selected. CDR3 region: CASSEPGENTEAFF. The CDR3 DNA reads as TGCGCCAGCAGTGAGCCCGGGGAGAACACTGAAGCTTTCTTT.